The T cell receptor (beta chain) under discussion was sequenced for a study of blood T cell repertoires in COVID-19 (dated by TCRdb to 2018 to 2021). As for the study more broadly: Samples from collaborators originated in the United States, Italy and Spain and spanned both the acute and convalescent phases of COVID-19. The material from the prospective study consisted of cDNA or gDNA derived from T cells, B-cell-depleted T cells, or PBMCs. Deeply sampled blood TCRbeta repertoires from subjects exposed to, actively infected with, or recovered from COVID-19 were included in the dataset. The repertoires were released in a freely available public database meant as a resource for research on the immune response to SARS-CoV-2. The samples were drawn from two sources: the first 160 participants of the ongoing ImmuneRACE study, and 950 to 1,500 subjects contributed by 6 global collaborators. A de-identified subject ID, COVID-19 status, age in years and sex were almost always included in the sample metadata. HLA class I and class II types, where available, came from metadata supplied by the sample provider rather than from assay-based typing.

Worth noting for this clone: Its antigen specificity is not known. Base qualities are not provided; no much larger clone lies one nucleotide away.

At one collaborating source in Seattle, patients were enrolled during active infection and were followed longitudinally through the course of disease. The collaborating institutions used their own protocols to collect whole blood in K2EDTA tubes. Collaborator samples were shipped for TCRbeta analysis as frozen whole blood, isolated PBMCs, or DNA extracted from either sample type. Overall results and qualifications from the work: How much clinical and demographic metadata was included differed by source and by participant, and the metadata was provided uncurated.

V is pruned by 0 bases and J by 7 bases, leaving 6 bases of the junction without a gene match. CDR1 and CDR2 were assigned from the germline V gene as SGHVS and FQNEAQ. The CDR3 measures 15 amino acids from cysteine to phenylalanine. Solely the CDR3 DNA is kept, with 45 bases framed from the first base. The immunoSEQ Assay, a bias-controlled multiplex PCR, was used to amplify TCRbeta CDR3 regions from genomic DNA. The paper's processing steps were these. Nucleated cell counts per sample were estimated from amplification of reference gene primers within the assay. To quantify the absolute abundance of each unique TCRbeta CDR3 rearrangement, sequence reads were collapsed and filtered. For each sample, productive Simpson clonality was calculated as the square root of Simpson's diversity index across productive rearrangements. As stored in TCRdb, this immuneACCESS dataset retains in-frame rearrangements with V and J assigned. A fraction of the clones does not appear; measured against another copy, unresolved V genes explain less than half of the discrepancy, and the remainder lacks a known reason. The V and J calls and clone size come from that table; D and trimming were worked out from the DNA. This sample is represented by around 180,000 clones; 70% to 90% of them were singletons. The ten largest account for over 15% of the sample.

The source of this sequence is a person aged 65 to 85 with COVID-19, enrolled during active disease. The sample consisted of peripheral blood. Recombination joined TRBV7-8 with TRBJ1-2, and 9 junction bases match TRBD1. The DNA sequence is given as TGTGCCAGCAGCTTAGCTCCGGGACAGGGTGGTGGCTACACCTTC. Translated, this gives CASSLAPGQGGGYTF.